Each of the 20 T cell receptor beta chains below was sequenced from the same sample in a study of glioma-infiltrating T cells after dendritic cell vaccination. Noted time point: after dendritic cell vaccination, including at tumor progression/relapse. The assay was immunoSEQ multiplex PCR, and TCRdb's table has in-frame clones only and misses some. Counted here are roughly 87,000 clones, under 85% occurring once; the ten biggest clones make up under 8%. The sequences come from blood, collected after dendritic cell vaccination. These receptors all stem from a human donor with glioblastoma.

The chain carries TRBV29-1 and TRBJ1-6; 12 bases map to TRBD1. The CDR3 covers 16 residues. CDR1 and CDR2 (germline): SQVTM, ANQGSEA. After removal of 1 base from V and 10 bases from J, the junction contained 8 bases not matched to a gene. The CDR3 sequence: CSVEGGQGARGSPLHF. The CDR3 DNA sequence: TGCAGCGTTGAAGGGGGACAGGGGGCGCGTGGGTCACCCCTCCACTTT.

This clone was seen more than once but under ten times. CDR3 coding DNA: TGTGCCAGCAGTCCGGGACAGGGAATTCAGCCCCAGCATTTT. Translated, it gives CASSPGQGIQPQHF. This chain uses TRBV2 with TRBJ1-5; TRBD1 aligns across 9 bases. J was trimmed by 6 bases and V by 5 bases; bases with no gene match: 5. Germline loops: CDR1 SNHLY, CDR2 FYNNEI. The CDR3 length is 14 residues.

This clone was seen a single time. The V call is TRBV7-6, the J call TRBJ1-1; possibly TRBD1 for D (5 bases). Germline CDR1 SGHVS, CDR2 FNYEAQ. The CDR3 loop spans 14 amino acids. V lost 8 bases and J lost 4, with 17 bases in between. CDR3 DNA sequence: TGTGCCAGCTCAGGGAGGGCTGGAGGCACTGAAGCTTTCTTT. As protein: CASSGRAGGTEAFF.

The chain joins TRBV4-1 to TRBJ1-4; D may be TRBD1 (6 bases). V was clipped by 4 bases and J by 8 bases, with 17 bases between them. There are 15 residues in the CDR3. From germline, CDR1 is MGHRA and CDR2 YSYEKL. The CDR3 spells CASSPQGRLEEKLFF. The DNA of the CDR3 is TGCGCCAGCAGCCCCCAGGGGCGGCTGGAAGAAAAACTGTTTTTT.

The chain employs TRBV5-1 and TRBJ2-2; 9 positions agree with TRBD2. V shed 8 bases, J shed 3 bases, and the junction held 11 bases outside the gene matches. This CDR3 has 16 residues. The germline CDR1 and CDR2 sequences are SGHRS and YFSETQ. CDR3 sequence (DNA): TGCGCCAGTTTAAGGAGCGGGGGGAAGGACACCGGGGAGCTGTTTTTT. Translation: CASLRSGGKDTGELFF.

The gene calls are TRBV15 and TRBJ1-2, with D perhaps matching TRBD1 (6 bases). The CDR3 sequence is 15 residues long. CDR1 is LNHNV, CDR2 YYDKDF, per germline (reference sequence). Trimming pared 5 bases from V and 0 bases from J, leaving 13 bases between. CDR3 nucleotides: TGTGCCACCAGCGGAAACAGGGTTTCTAACTATGGCTACACCTTC. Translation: CATSGNRVSNYGYTF.

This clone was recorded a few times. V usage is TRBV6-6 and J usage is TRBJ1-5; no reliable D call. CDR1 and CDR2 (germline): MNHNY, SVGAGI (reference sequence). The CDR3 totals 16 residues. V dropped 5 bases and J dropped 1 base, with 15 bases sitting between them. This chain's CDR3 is CASSQQPEESNQPQHF. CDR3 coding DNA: TGTGCCAGCAGTCAACAGCCTGAAGAGAGCAATCAGCCCCAGCATTTT.

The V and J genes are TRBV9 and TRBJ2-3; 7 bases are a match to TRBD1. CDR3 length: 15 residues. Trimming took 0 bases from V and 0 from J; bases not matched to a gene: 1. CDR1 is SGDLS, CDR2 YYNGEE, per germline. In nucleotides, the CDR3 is TGTGCCAGCAGCGTAGCGACAGGGAGCACAGATACGCAGTATTTT. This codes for CASSVATGSTDTQYF.

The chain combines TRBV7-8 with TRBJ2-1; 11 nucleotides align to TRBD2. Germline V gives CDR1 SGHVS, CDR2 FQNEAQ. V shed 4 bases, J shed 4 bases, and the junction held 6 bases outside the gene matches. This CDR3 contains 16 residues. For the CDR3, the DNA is TGTGCCAGCAGCTCTCATCTAGCGGGGGGATACAATGAGCAGTTCTTC. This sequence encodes CASSSHLAGGYNEQFF.

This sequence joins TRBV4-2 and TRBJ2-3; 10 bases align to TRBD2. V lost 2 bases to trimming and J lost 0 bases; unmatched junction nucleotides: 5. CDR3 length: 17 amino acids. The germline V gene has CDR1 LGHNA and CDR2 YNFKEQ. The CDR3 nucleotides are TGTGCCAGCAGCCAACCCATAGCGGGGGGTAGCACAGATACGCAGTATTTT. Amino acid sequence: CASSQPIAGGSTDTQYF.

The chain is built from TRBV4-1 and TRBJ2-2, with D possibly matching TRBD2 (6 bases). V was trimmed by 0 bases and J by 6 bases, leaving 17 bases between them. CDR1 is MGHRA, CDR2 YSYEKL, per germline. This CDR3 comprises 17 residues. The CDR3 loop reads CASSQDSREMEAGELFF. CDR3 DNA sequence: TGCGCCAGCAGCCAAGATTCCCGGGAGATGGAGGCCGGGGAGCTGTTTTTT.

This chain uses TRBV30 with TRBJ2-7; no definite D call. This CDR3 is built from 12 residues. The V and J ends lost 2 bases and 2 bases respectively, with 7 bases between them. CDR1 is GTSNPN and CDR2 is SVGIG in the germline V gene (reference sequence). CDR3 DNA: TGTGCCTGGAGTCAGGTGACCTACGAGCAGTACTTC. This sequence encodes CAWSQVTYEQYF.

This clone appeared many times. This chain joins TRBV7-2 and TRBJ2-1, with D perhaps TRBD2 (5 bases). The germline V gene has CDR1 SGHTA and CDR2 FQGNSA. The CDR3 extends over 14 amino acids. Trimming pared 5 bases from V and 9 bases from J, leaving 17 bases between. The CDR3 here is CASSPPEGSVEQFF. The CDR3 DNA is TGTGCCAGCAGCCCCCCAGAGGGTTCGGTTGAGCAGTTCTTC.

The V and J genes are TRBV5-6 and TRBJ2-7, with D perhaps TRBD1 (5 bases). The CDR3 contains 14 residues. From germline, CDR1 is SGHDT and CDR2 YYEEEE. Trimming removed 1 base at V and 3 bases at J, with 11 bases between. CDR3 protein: CASSLYSGNYEQYF. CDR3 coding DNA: TGTGCCAGCAGCTTGTATTCAGGGAACTACGAGCAGTACTTC.

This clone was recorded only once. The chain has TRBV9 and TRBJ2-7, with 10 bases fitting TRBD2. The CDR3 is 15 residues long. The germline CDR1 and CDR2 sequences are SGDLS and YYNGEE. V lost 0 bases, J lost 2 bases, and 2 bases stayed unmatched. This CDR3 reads CASSVGSGGTYEQYF. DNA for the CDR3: TGTGCCAGCAGCGTAGGTAGCGGGGGGACCTACGAGCAGTACTTC. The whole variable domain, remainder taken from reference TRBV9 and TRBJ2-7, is DSGVTQTPKHLITATGQRVTLRCSPRSGDLSVYWYQQSLDQGLQFLIQYYNGEERAKGNILERFSAQQFPDLHSELNLSSLELGDSALYFCASSVGSGGTYEQYFGPGTRLTVT.

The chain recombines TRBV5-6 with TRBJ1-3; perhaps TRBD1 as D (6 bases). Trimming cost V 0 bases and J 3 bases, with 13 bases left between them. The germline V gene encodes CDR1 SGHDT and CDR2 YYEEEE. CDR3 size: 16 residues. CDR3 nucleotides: TGTGCCAGCAGCTTGGGCGGACAGAAGTATGGAAACACCATATATTTT. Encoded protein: CASSLGGQKYGNTIYF.

CDR3 bases: TGTGCCAGCAGCCCAAACCCCAGGGGAACTAATGAAAAACTGTTTTTT. This codes for CASSPNPRGTNEKLFF. The J gene is TRBJ1-4, the V gene TRBV11-2; a possible D gene is TRBD1 (6 bases). The CDR3 has 16 amino acids. The germline V gene has CDR1 SGHAT and CDR2 FQNNGV. Trimming took 5 bases from V and 1 from J, leaving 14 bases between them.

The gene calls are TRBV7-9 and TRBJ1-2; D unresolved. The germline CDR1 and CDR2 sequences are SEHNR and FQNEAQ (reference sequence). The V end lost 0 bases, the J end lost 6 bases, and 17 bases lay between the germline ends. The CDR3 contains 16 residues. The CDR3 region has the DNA TGTGCCAGCAGCTTAGCGATGCACGGAGGGAAGGATGGCTACACCTTC. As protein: CASSLAMHGGKDGYTF.

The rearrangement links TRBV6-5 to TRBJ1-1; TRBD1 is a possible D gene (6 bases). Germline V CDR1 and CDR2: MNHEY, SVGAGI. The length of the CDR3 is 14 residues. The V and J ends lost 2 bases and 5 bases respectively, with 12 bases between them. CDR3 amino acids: CASSYMDSRTEAFF. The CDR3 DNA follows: TGTGCCAGCAGTTACATGGACAGTAGGACTGAAGCTTTCTTT.

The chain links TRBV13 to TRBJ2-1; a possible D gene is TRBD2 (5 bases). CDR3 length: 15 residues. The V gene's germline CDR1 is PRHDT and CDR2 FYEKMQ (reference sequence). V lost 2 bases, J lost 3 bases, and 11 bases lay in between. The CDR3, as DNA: TGTGCCAGCAGCTTAAAAGCGGTAGGCTACAATGAGCAGTTCTTC. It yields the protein CASSLKAVGYNEQFF. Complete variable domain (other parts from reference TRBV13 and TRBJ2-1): AAGVIQSPRHLIKEKRETATLKCYPIPRHDTVYWYQQGPGQDPQFLISFYEKMQSDKGSIPDRFSAQQFSDYHSELNMSSLELGDSALYFCASSLKAVGYNEQFFGPGTRLTVL.